This TCR beta chain was obtained from a study of blood T cell repertoires in COVID-19. This CDR3 has 16 amino acids. Trimming removed 2 bases from V and 2 bases from J, with 14 bases in between. Germline values: CDR1 LGHNA, CDR2 YNFKEQ. Sequencing was performed with immunoSEQ multiplex PCR; in TCRdb, only in-frame clones are kept and a portion is missing. The sample contains 300,000 to 500,000 clones, roughly 88% of which appear only once. Assignments of participants to cohorts depended upon their own reported clinical history. Sequencing was performed on PBMCs or T cells enriched from blood (not recorded which). This sequence joins TRBV4-2 and TRBJ2-3; D not certain. The sequence was obtained from a woman in her thirties or forties with acute COVID-19. CDR3 sequence reads: CASSQPSPGTTDTQYF. CDR3 coding DNA: TGTGCCAGCAGCCAACCCAGCCCGGGTACCACAGATACGCAGTATTTT.